One and the same sample provided the 10 T cell receptor beta chains below, sequenced in a study of neurological immune-mediated disorders. TCRdb analysed the 5' RACE reads with MiXCR anew, one entry per CDR3 protein. The sample contains tens of thousands of distinct CDR3 sequences, around 3.5% of which appear only once. The sample was PBMCs. The receptors shown here come from a woman in her forties or fifties with multiple sclerosis.

This clonotype was counted many times. The chain joins TRBV4-1 to TRBJ1-2; D gene uncertain. V lost 0 bases to trimming and J lost 8 bases, with 10 bases between them. Germline V CDR1 and CDR2: MGHRA, YSYEKL. This CDR3 region has 13 residues. CDR3 bases: TGCGCCAGCAGCCAAGACGTAATAGGCGGCTACACCTTC. This encodes CASSQDVIGGYTF.

This clonotype was detected many times. The chain employs TRBV7-2 and TRBJ2-5; 13 bases match TRBD2. The CDR3 is 17 amino acids. Germline V gene data show CDR1 as SGHTA and CDR2 as FQGNSA. Losses at the gene ends were 5 bases for V and 5 bases for J; bases not matched to a gene: 11. The CDR3 DNA reads as TGTGCCAGCAGCCCGAGGACTAGCGGGGGACCCCCGGAGACCCAGTACTTC. Translation gives CASSPRTSGGPPETQYF.

This clonotype occurred many times. This chain uses TRBV4-1 with TRBJ2-5; perhaps TRBD1 as D (6 bases). V lost 2 bases to trimming and J lost 6 bases, with 13 bases between them. CDR3 length: 14 residues. Germline V gene data show CDR1 as MGHRA and CDR2 as YSYEKL. CDR3 sequence reads: CASSQPEQGKTQYF. DNA of the CDR3: TGCGCCAGCAGCCAACCTGAACAGGGAAAGACCCAGTACTTC.

This clonotype was seen ten or more times. The V gene is TRBV12-3 or TRBV12-4, the J gene TRBJ2-1, with D perhaps matching TRBD1 (6 bases). V was clipped by 6 bases and J by 0 bases, with 12 bases between them. There are 15 residues in the CDR3. CDR3 protein: CASSPTGSSYNEQFF. Written as DNA, the CDR3 is TGTGCCAGCAGCCCTACAGGGAGCTCCTACAATGAGCAGTTCTTC.

This clonotype was counted at least ten times. The chain joins TRBV7-8 to TRBJ2-5; D call uncertain. V lost 6 bases and J lost 6, with 14 bases in between. The CDR3 sequence is 13 residues long. Germline loops: CDR1 SGHVS, CDR2 FQNEAQ. The CDR3 DNA reads TGTGCCAGCAGACGTACTTACGGAAAGACCCAGTACTTC. Its protein product is CASRRTYGKTQYF.

This clonotype was seen at least ten times. V is TRBV11-3 and J is TRBJ2-7; D is possibly TRBD2 (5 bases). Deletions cut 1 base from V and 5 bases from J, with 18 bases between. CDR1 is SGHNT and CDR2 is YENEEA in the germline V gene. The CDR3 runs to 16 residues. As DNA, the CDR3 is TGTGCCAGCAGCTTAGGTCGGACTGGCGAGCTGGACGAGCAGTACTTC. As protein: CASSLGRTGELDEQYF.

This clonotype was seen many times. The chain employs TRBV7-2 and TRBJ2-1, with 8 bases matching TRBD1. CDR3 size: 16 residues. The junction had 7 bases not matched to a gene; V was cut back by 5 bases and J by 1 base. Germline CDR1 SGHTA, CDR2 FQGNSA. DNA of the CDR3: TGTGCCAGCAGCCTGGGGGACAGGTGGTCCTACAATGAGCAGTTCTTC. Amino acid sequence: CASSLGDRWSYNEQFF.

This clonotype was seen at least ten times. This chain links TRBV20-1 with TRBJ2-1; a possible D gene is TRBD2 (6 bases). The germline gives CDR1 DFQATT, CDR2 SNEGSKA (reference sequence). The CDR3 has 16 residues. The ends were cut back, 2 bases at V and 1 base at J, with 15 bases in the middle. CDR3 region: CSARQHIAASYNEQFF. The CDR3 DNA reads TGCAGTGCTAGACAACATATAGCGGCGTCCTACAATGAGCAGTTCTTC.

This clonotype was observed many times. J is TRBJ2-7 and V is TRBV5-1; 9 bases are shared with TRBD1. CDR3 length equals 16 residues. V lost 4 bases to trimming and J lost 6 bases; unmatched junction nucleotides: 14. Per germline, CDR1 SGHRS and CDR2 YFSETQ. CDR3 sequence (DNA): TGCGCCAGCAGCAGCGGCGACGGGACAGGGTTACGCGAGCAGTACTTC. This codes for CASSSGDGTGLREQYF.

This clonotype was seen many times. The rearrangement joins TRBV6-5 to TRBJ1-3; weak D call: TRBD1 (5 bases). CDR3 length equals 14 residues. V lost 6 bases, J lost 2 bases, and 11 bases lay in between. The germline CDR1 and CDR2 sequences are MNHEY and SVGAGI. CDR3 loop: CASRTRGAGNTIYF. CDR3 in DNA: TGTGCCAGCAGAACGAGGGGTGCTGGAAACACCATATATTTT.